Listed below are T cell receptor beta chains from one sample, sequenced in a study of OX40 agonist ivuxolimab in advanced cancers. Generated by immunoSEQ multiplex PCR, the TCRdb table keeps only in-frame clones and is missing some. This sample yields 50,000 to 80,000 clones, of which 84% are seen a single time; roughly 1.9% belongs to the top ten. The sample in question was CD4+ or CD8+ T cells sorted from blood, obtained in a trial of the OX40 agonist ivuxolimab. The source of these receptors is an adult with an advanced solid tumor such as melanoma, head and neck, liver or kidney cancer. Each CDR3 is given with its conserved first and last residue. Each record gives: V gene, J gene, D gene, clone size, CDR3 length, CDR3 protein, CDR3 DNA. A D gene is named only where the DNA matches it firmly. For some rows the clone size is stated as once, few or many, or as a class when expanded; others skip it.

V gene: TRBV5-4; J gene: TRBJ2-6; D gene: -; clone size: -; CDR3 length: 14; CDR3 protein: CASSPESGANVLTF; CDR3 DNA: TGTGCCAGCAGCCCCGAGTCTGGGGCCAACGTCCTGACTTTC
V gene: TRBV5-1; J gene: TRBJ1-3; D gene: -; clone size: -; CDR3 length: 13; CDR3 protein: CASGGGSGNTIYF; CDR3 DNA: TGCGCCAGCGGAGGGGGTTCTGGAAACACCATATATTTT
V gene: TRBV4-1; J gene: TRBJ1-1; D gene: TRBD1; clone size: -; CDR3 length: 14; CDR3 protein: CASRLTGEATEAFF; CDR3 DNA: TGCGCCAGCAGGCTGACAGGGGAGGCCACTGAAGCTTTCTTT
V gene: TRBV19; J gene: TRBJ1-2; D gene: TRBD1; clone size: once; CDR3 length: 15; CDR3 protein: CASRRPGTVYYGYTF; CDR3 DNA: TGTGCCAGTAGAAGACCCGGGACAGTTTACTATGGCTACACCTTC
V gene: TRBV2; J gene: TRBJ2-1; D gene: TRBD2; clone size: few; CDR3 length: 13; CDR3 protein: CASSVRGGNEQFF; CDR3 DNA: TGTGCCAGCAGTGTGCGGGGGGGGAATGAGCAGTTCTTC
V gene: TRBV10-3; J gene: TRBJ1-6; D gene: -; clone size: few; CDR3 length: 13; CDR3 protein: CAIRRQPNSPLHF; CDR3 DNA: TGTGCCATCAGGAGGCAGCCTAATTCACCCCTCCACTTT
V gene: TRBV5-1; J gene: TRBJ1-1; D gene: -; clone size: once; CDR3 length: 14; CDR3 protein: CASSTAARNTEAFF; CDR3 DNA: TGCGCCAGCAGCACCGCCGCAAGGAACACTGAAGCTTTCTTT
V gene: TRBV27; J gene: TRBJ1-3; D gene: -; clone size: -; CDR3 length: 14; CDR3 protein: CASSLQGRGNTIYF; CDR3 DNA: TGTGCCAGCAGTTTGCAAGGCCGCGGAAACACCATATATTTT
V gene: TRBV5-6; J gene: TRBJ1-1; D gene: TRBD1; clone size: few; CDR3 length: 17; CDR3 protein: CASSAIRDRGRSDEAFF; CDR3 DNA: TGTGCCAGCAGCGCCATACGGGACAGGGGGCGAAGCGATGAAGCTTTCTTT
V gene: TRBV19; J gene: TRBJ2-5; D gene: -; clone size: -; CDR3 length: 15; CDR3 protein: CASSILPGAGETQYF; CDR3 DNA: TGTGCCAGTAGTATACTCCCGGGGGCTGGGGAGACCCAGTACTTC